Each of the 28 T cell receptor beta chains below was sequenced from the same sample in a study of regulatory T cells in long-lasting Graves disease. For TCR beta, libraries came from iRepertoire HTBI primers and Arm-PCR of CDR3 regions. One entry per CDR3 protein results from TCRdb running MiXCR on the multiplex PCR reads. The sample lists approximately 310,000 distinct CDR3 sequences, 18% occurring once. Time point of the sample: newly diagnosed GD, antithyroid drugs for less than 3 months. There was RNA extracted from PBMCs, and the TCR library was made from it. Here the sequenced sample was peripheral blood mononuclear cells (PBMCs), taken at new diagnosis, from a patient treated with antithyroid drugs. The receptors here all came from a female donor with Graves disease.

This clonotype was observed at least ten times. This chain uses TRBV5-1 with TRBJ1-2; TRBD1 aligns across 9 bases. The CDR3 runs 20 residues. Germline CDR1 is SGHRS and CDR2 is YFSETQ. V lost 5 bases, J lost 1 base, and 21 bases stayed unmatched. The CDR3 spells CASRRYTTNSGTGNNYGYTF. The CDR3 DNA follows: TGCGCCAGCAGACGATATACGACCAACTCCGGGACAGGGAATAACTATGGCTACACCTTC.

This clonotype was counted at least ten times. The chain has TRBV9 and TRBJ2-1; 9 nucleotides align to TRBD2. Germline V gives CDR1 SGDLS, CDR2 YYNGEE. The V segment lost 0 bases and the J segment 1 base; nucleotides outside the gene matches: 2. This CDR3 comprises 16 residues. CDR3: CASSVVAGGSYNEQFF. The CDR3 nucleotides read TGTGCCAGCAGCGTAGTGGCGGGAGGGTCCTACAATGAGCAGTTCTTC.

This clonotype has ten or more counts. The chain uses TRBV29-1 and TRBJ2-7; 12 bases agree with TRBD2. This CDR3 is 13 amino acids long. Germline CDR1 is SQVTM and CDR2 is ANQGSEA. After removal of 2 bases from V and 6 bases from J, the junction contained 2 bases not matched to a gene. CDR3: CSVETSGRREQYF. As DNA, the CDR3 is TGCAGCGTTGAAACTAGCGGGAGGCGCGAGCAGTACTTC.

V is TRBV30 and J is TRBJ1-4, with D uncertain. CDR3 size: 14 residues. Germline CDR1 is GTSNPN and CDR2 is SVGIG (reference sequence). V gave up 4 bases and J gave up 7 bases, with 16 bases separating them. CDR3 nucleotide sequence: TGTGCCTGGACCTTCAGTGGCGTGGGTGAAAAACTGTTTTTT. Translating it yields CAWTFSGVGEKLFF.

This clonotype was counted at least ten times. The chain combines TRBV6-5 with TRBJ1-4; D is perhaps TRBD1 (6 bases). The CDR3 has 16 residues. Between the trimmed V and J ends, which lost 0 bases and 4 bases, there was a span of 12 bases. Germline assignment: CDR1 MNHEY and CDR2 SVGAGI. CDR3 protein: CASSYSITGLNEKLFF. The CDR3 region has the DNA TGTGCCAGCAGTTACTCGATCACAGGGCTTAATGAAAAACTGTTTTTT.

This clonotype has a count of ten or more. The genes are TRBV19 and TRBJ2-7, with D possibly being TRBD1 (5 bases). Per the germline V gene, CDR1 is LNHDA and CDR2 is SQIVND (reference sequence). This CDR3 spans 12 amino acids. V was pared by 7 bases and J by 13 bases, with 20 bases between. The CDR3 sequence is CASKGQGLLRYF. In nucleotides, the CDR3 is TGTGCCAGTAAAGGGCAGGGCCTCCTCCGATACTTC. The full variable domain, rest sourced from reference TRBV19 and TRBJ2-7, is DGGITQSPKYLFRKEGQNVTLSCEQNLNHDAMYWYRQDPGQGLRLIYYSQIVNDFQKGDIAEGYSVSREKKESFPLTVTSAQKNPTAFYLCASKGQGLLRYFGPGTRLTVT.

This clonotype was counted at least ten times. The chain uses TRBV9 and TRBJ2-7, with 9 bases fitting TRBD1. CDR3 size: 14 residues. Trimming cost V 3 bases and J 3 bases; bases outside gene matches: 4. Germline V gene lookup returns CDR1 SGDLS and CDR2 YYNGEE. For the CDR3, the DNA is TGTGCCAGCAGCGCTAGGACAGGGGACTACGAGCAGTACTTC. This encodes CASSARTGDYEQYF.

In this sample, this clonotype turned up many times. The DNA of the CDR3 is TGTGCCAGCTCACCACCGTTGGGGGTCGAGAACACTGAAGCTTTCTTT. It specifies CASSPPLGVENTEAFF. The chain is built from TRBV18 and TRBJ1-1; perhaps TRBD1 as D (5 bases). This CDR3 is built from 16 residues. V was clipped by 0 bases and J by 1 base, with 12 bases between them. CDR1 is KGHSH, CDR2 LQKENI, per germline.

This clonotype has ten or more counts. This chain connects TRBV9 to TRBJ2-3; D unclear. This CDR3 spans 15 amino acids. CDR1 SGDLS and CDR2 YYNGEE come from the germline V gene. The V end lost 2 bases, the J end lost 2 bases, and 12 bases lay between the germline ends. CDR3 amino acids: CASSVGLAATDTQYF. As DNA, the CDR3 is TGTGCCAGCAGCGTTGGATTAGCAGCCACAGATACGCAGTATTTT.

The chain's CDR3 is CASSMAVTVNQPQHF. The CDR3 nucleotides read TGTGCCAGTAGTATGGCGGTAACAGTCAATCAGCCCCAGCATTTT. The rearrangement uses TRBV19 and TRBJ1-5; no definite D call. The CDR3 spans 15 residues. With 3 bases removed from V and 3 bases from J, the gap between germline ends came to 12 bases. CDR1 and CDR2 (germline): LNHDA, SQIVND (reference sequence).

This clonotype has ten or more counts. This chain connects TRBV11-3 to TRBJ1-2; 7 bases line up with TRBD1. Germline CDR1 is SGHNT and CDR2 is YENEEA. V lost 0 bases and J lost 4; bases outside the gene matches: 8. This CDR3 is built from 16 residues. CDR3 in DNA: TGTGCCAGCAGCTTAGACCCCCGACAGGGTCGCTATGGCTACACCTTC. It yields the protein CASSLDPRQGRYGYTF.

This clonotype came up many times. This rearrangement joins TRBV2 to TRBJ2-7, with 9 bases aligning to TRBD1. Unmatched junction bases numbered 6, after V lost 8 bases and J lost 4 bases. The V gene's germline CDR1 is SNHLY and CDR2 FYNNEI. CDR3 length: 13 residues. CDR3 sequence reads: CASRGQGRYEQYF. DNA for the CDR3: TGTGCCAGCCGAGGACAGGGGAGGTACGAGCAGTACTTC.

This clonotype was observed a handful of times. The chain couples TRBV6-1 to TRBJ1-1; D may be TRBD1 (6 bases). The V end lost 7 bases, the J end lost 5 bases, and 17 bases lay between the germline ends. The CDR3 has 14 amino acids. Per the germline V gene, CDR1 is MNHNS and CDR2 is SASEGT. The CDR3 nucleotides are TGTGCCAGCATCACGGGGGGGAGGGGGACTGAAGCTTTCTTT. As protein: CASITGGRGTEAFF.

A few counts support this clonotype. The chain combines TRBV5-1 with TRBJ1-2; 9 nucleotides agree with TRBD1. The CDR3 extends over 15 amino acids. Germline V CDR1 and CDR2: SGHRS, YFSETQ. The ends lost 4 bases at V and 5 bases at J; junction bases unmatched: 9. The CDR3 here is CASSPFGTGPYGYTF. As DNA, the CDR3 is TGCGCCAGCAGCCCGTTTGGGACAGGGCCTTATGGCTACACCTTC.

This clonotype has a count of ten or more. The chain recombines TRBV20-1 with TRBJ2-7; no firm D call. V lost 0 bases to trimming and J lost 3 bases, with 9 bases between them. Looked up from germline, CDR1 is DFQATT and CDR2 is SNEGSKA (reference sequence). The CDR3 runs 13 residues. CDR3 amino acids: CSAREGVDYEQYF. DNA for the CDR3: TGCAGTGCTAGAGAAGGCGTCGACTACGAGCAGTACTTC.

The table lists this clonotype with a few counts. The rearrangement links TRBV20-1 to TRBJ1-1, with a possible D match to TRBD1 (5 bases). Germline CDR1 is DFQATT and CDR2 is SNEGSKA (reference sequence). V gave up 6 bases and J gave up 8 bases, with 22 bases separating them. The CDR3 is made up of 14 amino acids. The CDR3 sequence is CSANKTPGRGEAFF. The CDR3, as DNA: TGCAGTGCCAATAAGACGCCGGGACGGGGCGAAGCTTTCTTT.

Comment on this clonotype: This sequence is one base from a far larger clone and is likely a read error. The genes are TRBV15 and TRBJ2-1, with 9 bases identical to TRBD1. The germline gives CDR1 LNHNV, CDR2 YYDKDF (reference sequence). V gave up 2 bases and J gave up 10 bases; unmatched junction bases: 12. This CDR3 contains 16 residues. The CDR3 DNA sequence: TGTGCCACCAGCAGACGGACAGGGGATGGCTCCTACGAGCAGTTCTTC. Protein product: CATSRRTGDGSYEQFF.

This clonotype has at least ten counts. The V gene is TRBV28, the J gene TRBJ2-3; D may be TRBD2 (6 bases). Germline loops: CDR1 MDHEN, CDR2 SYDVKM. The CDR3 extends over 12 amino acids. V lost 7 bases, J lost 3 bases, and 8 bases lay in between. Written as DNA, the CDR3 is TGTGCCAGCAACGCGGGAACAGATACGCAGTATTTT. This encodes CASNAGTDTQYF.

This clonotype was observed many times. The chain links TRBV7-9 to TRBJ2-5; 8 nucleotides align to TRBD2. From germline, CDR1 is SEHNR and CDR2 FQNEAQ (reference sequence). V was pared by 5 bases and J by 1 base, with 6 bases of the junction left unmatched. CDR3 length equals 15 residues. CDR3 nucleotides: TGTGCCAGCAGCCCCCGTGGGACTAGCCAAGAGACCCAGTACTTC. Its translation is CASSPRGTSQETQYF.

Concerning this clonotype itself: It differs at one base from a far larger clone, so likely a read error. Without the conserved terminal phenylalanine or tryptophan, this CDR3 likely stems from a read error. The rearrangement joins TRBV7-2 to TRBJ2-3, with 7 bases matching TRBD2. Trimming took 6 bases from V and 2 from J; bases not matched to a gene: 2. The V gene's germline CDR1 is SGHTA and CDR2 FQGNSA. The CDR3 covers 13 residues. In DNA form, the CDR3 reads TGTGCCAGCAGTTGGGACTACACAGATACGCAGTATTTG. It codes for CASSWDYTDTQYL.

This clonotype was detected many times. The rearrangement links TRBV28 to TRBJ2-1; 9 nucleotides agree with TRBD1. Unmatched junction bases numbered 5, after V lost 2 bases and J lost 6 bases. Germline CDR1 and CDR2: MDHEN and SYDVKM. The CDR3 totals 15 residues. The CDR3 bases are TGTGCCAGCAGTTTAGGGACAGGGATTATCAATGAGCAGTTCTTC. This sequence encodes CASSLGTGIINEQFF.

This clonotype showed up many times. The rearrangement joins TRBV15 to TRBJ2-3; 10 positions agree with TRBD1. The V gene's germline CDR1 is LNHNV and CDR2 YYDKDF (reference sequence). V shed 6 bases, J shed 5 bases, and the junction held 11 bases outside the gene matches. CDR3 length equals 16 residues. The CDR3 is CATRGPGQGLGDTQYF. The CDR3 nucleotides read TGTGCCACCAGGGGACCGGGACAGGGGTTGGGAGATACGCAGTATTTT.

This chain uses TRBV25-1 with TRBJ2-2; D gene uncertain. Germline V gene lookup returns CDR1 MGHDK and CDR2 SYGVNS. V was cut by 5 bases and J by 0 bases, with 4 bases left in between. There are 13 residues in the CDR3. The CDR3: CASSKTNTGELFF. CDR3 bases: TGTGCCAGCAGTAAAACGAACACCGGGGAGCTGTTTTTT.

This clonotype was recorded at least ten times. The chain has TRBV28 and TRBJ1-6; D call uncertain. This CDR3 contains 14 residues. V lost 5 bases and J lost 5, with 10 bases in between. Germline CDR1 and CDR2: MDHEN and SYDVKM. Here the CDR3 reads CASSEADHNSPLHF. CDR3 nucleotides: TGTGCCAGCAGTGAGGCAGACCATAATTCACCCCTCCACTTT.

A few counts support this clonotype. This chain links TRBV7-9 with TRBJ2-7; possibly TRBD1 for D (5 bases). Germline assignment: CDR1 SEHNR and CDR2 FQNEAQ (reference sequence). The CDR3 loop spans 13 amino acids. V was clipped by 5 bases and J by 7 bases, with 15 bases between them. The CDR3: CASSQPGAQEQYF. The CDR3 DNA reads TGTGCCAGCAGCCAACCTGGGGCACAAGAGCAGTACTTC.

The chain links TRBV6-1 to TRBJ2-1; D may match TRBD1 or TRBD2 (5 bases each). The V end was cut by 10 bases, the J end by 3 bases, with 19 bases between. This CDR3 spans 15 amino acids. In germline, CDR1 is MNHNS, CDR2 SASEGT. The CDR3 DNA reads TGTGCCACCACGCCCCCGGGACGGAGCTACAATGAGCAGTTCTTC. It codes for CATTPPGRSYNEQFF.

The chain combines TRBV6-5 with TRBJ2-2; the match to TRBD2 covers 7 bases. Germline values: CDR1 MNHEY, CDR2 SVGAGI. Unmatched junction bases numbered 6, after V lost 2 bases and J lost 0 bases. The CDR3 runs 17 residues. The CDR3 DNA follows: TGTGCCAGCAGTTACGGTCGGGGGGTCGCGAACACCGGGGAGCTGTTTTTT. It encodes CASSYGRGVANTGELFF.

This clonotype was recorded at least ten times. V gene TRBV20-1 combines with J gene TRBJ1-2; D possibly corresponds to TRBD1 (6 bases). The germline CDR1 and CDR2 sequences are DFQATT and SNEGSKA (reference sequence). This CDR3 has 12 residues. V lost 3 bases, J lost 4 bases, and 9 bases lay in between. CDR3: CSARAGVYGYTF. CDR3 bases: TGCAGTGCTAGGGCAGGGGTCTATGGCTACACCTTC.